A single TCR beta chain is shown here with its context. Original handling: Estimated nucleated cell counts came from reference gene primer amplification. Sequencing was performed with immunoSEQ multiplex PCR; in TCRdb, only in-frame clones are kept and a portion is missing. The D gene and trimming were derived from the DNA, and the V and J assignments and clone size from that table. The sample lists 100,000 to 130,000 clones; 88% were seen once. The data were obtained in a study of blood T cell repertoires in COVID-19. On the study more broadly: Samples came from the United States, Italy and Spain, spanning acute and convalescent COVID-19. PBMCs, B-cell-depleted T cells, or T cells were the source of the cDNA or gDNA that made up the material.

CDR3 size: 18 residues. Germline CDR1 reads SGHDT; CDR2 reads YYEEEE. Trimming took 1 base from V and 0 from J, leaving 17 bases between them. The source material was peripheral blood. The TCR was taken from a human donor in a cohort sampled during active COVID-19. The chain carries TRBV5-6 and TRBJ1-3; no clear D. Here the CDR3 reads CASSLYRHPSYSGNTIYF. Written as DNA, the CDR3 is TGTGCCAGCAGCTTGTATCGACACCCGTCTTACTCTGGAAACACCATATATTTT. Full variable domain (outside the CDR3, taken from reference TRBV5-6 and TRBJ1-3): DAGVTQSPTHLIKTRGQQVTLRCSPKSGHDTVSWYQQALGQGPQFIFQYYEEEERQRGNFPDRFSGHQFPNYSSELNVNALLLGDSALYLCASSLYRHPSYSGNTIYFGEGSWLTVV.